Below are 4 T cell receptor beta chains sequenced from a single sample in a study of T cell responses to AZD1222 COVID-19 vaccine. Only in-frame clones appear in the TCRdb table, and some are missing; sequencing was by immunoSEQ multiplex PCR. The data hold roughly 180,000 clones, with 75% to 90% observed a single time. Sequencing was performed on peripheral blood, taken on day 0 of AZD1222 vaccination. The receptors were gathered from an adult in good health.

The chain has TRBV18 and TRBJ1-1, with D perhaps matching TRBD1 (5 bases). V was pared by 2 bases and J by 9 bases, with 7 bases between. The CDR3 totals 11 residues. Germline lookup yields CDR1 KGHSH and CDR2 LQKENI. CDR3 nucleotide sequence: TGTGCCAGCTCACCAGAGGGGAAAGCTTTCTTT. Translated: CASSPEGKAFF.

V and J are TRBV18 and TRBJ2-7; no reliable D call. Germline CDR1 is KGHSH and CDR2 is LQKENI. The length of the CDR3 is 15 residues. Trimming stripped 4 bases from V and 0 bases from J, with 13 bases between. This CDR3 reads CASSRSAASSYEQYF. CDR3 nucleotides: TGTGCCAGCTCACGATCGGCAGCCTCCTCCTACGAGCAGTACTTC. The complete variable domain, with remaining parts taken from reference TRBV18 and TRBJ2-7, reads NAGVMQNPRHLVRRRGQEARLRCSPMKGHSHVYWYRQLPEEGLKFMVYLQKENIIDESGMPKERFSAEFPKEGPSILRIQQVVRGDSAAYFCASSRSAASSYEQYFGPGTRLTVT.

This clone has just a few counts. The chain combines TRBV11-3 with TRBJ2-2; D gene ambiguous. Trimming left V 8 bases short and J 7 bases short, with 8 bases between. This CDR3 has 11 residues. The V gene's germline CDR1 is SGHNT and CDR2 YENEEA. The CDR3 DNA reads TGTGCCAGCTCAGAGAGCGGGGAGCTGTTTTTT. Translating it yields CASSESGELFF. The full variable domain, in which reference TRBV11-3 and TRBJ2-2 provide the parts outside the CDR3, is EAGVVQSPRYKIIEKKQPVAFWCNPISGHNTLYWYLQNLGQGPELLIRYENEEAVDDSQLPKDRFSAERLKGVDSTLKIQPAELGDSAVYLCASSESGELFFGEGSRLTVL.

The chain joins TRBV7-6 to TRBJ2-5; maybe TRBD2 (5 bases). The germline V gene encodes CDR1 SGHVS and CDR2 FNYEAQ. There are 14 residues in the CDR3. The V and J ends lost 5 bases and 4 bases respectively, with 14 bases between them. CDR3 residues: CASSPTGLAETQYF. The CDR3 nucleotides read TGTGCCAGCAGCCCAACGGGGTTGGCAGAGACCCAGTACTTC.